What follows are 26 T cell receptor beta chains derived from one specimen sequenced in a study of blood T cells in healthy people across ages. Primers used in a second PCR of roughly 7 to 12 cycles were a sample-barcoded 5' primer and a J-beta primer mix. TCRdb processed the 5' RACE reads anew with MiXCR; each CDR3 protein has one entry. This sample has 890,000 or so distinct CDR3 sequences; around 62% occur once, and the top ten carry roughly 26%. Sample: blood. The source is a man aged 25-45 years in good health.

There are a few counts of this clonotype. The CDR3 region is CASSLNPVSFNYGYTF. CDR3 DNA: TGTGCCAGCAGCTTAAACCCCGTGTCTTTTAACTATGGCTACACCTTC. V usage is TRBV11-2 and J usage is TRBJ1-2; D not certain. V lost 2 bases and J 1 base, leaving 14 bases between the germline ends. This CDR3 has 16 residues. Germline V gives CDR1 SGHAT, CDR2 FQNNGV.

This clonotype was detected only a few times. The gene calls are TRBV5-1 and TRBJ2-7; TRBD1 aligns across 10 bases. Trimming at V came to 2 bases and at J to 3 bases, leaving 2 bases not matched to a gene. Germline V lookup: CDR1 SGHRS, CDR2 YFSETQ. The CDR3 is 14 amino acids. CDR3 region: CASSFGQGVYEQYF. The CDR3 DNA sequence: TGCGCCAGCAGCTTTGGACAGGGGGTCTACGAGCAGTACTTC.

This clonotype showed up just a few times. The CDR3 coding sequence is TGCAGTGCTAGGGGGGCAGGGAACTATGGCTACACCTTC. It codes for CSARGAGNYGYTF. J is TRBJ1-2 and V is TRBV20-1, with a possible D match to TRBD1 (6 bases). Germline CDR1 is DFQATT and CDR2 is SNEGSKA (reference sequence). The CDR3 sequence is 13 residues long. Between the trimmed V and J ends, which lost 3 bases and 2 bases, there was a span of 10 bases.

This chain connects TRBV5-1 to TRBJ1-5, with D perhaps matching TRBD1 (5 bases). The CDR3 runs to 15 residues. Trimming left V 6 bases short and J 4 bases short, with 17 bases between. Germline V lookup: CDR1 SGHRS, CDR2 YFSETQ. The CDR3 DNA reads TGCGCCAGCAAGGTAGGACAAGAACCGAATCAGCCCCAGCATTTT. It codes for CASKVGQEPNQPQHF.

This rearrangement joins TRBV20-1 to TRBJ1-5; D gene uncertain. Trimming removed 3 bases at V and 4 bases at J, with 10 bases between. In germline, CDR1 is DFQATT, CDR2 SNEGSKA (reference sequence). The CDR3 has 13 residues. CDR3 residues: CSASIGDNQPQHF. The CDR3 DNA sequence: TGCAGTGCTAGTATCGGGGATAATCAGCCCCAGCATTTT.

The gene calls are TRBV12-3 or TRBV12-4 and TRBJ1-1; maybe TRBD1 (6 bases). The V and J ends lost 7 bases and 0 bases respectively, with 15 bases between them. This CDR3 has 15 amino acids. CDR3 DNA sequence: TGTGCCAGCACCATATCACAGGGAATGAACACTGAAGCTTTCTTT. It encodes CASTISQGMNTEAFF.

This clonotype has just one count. At one end, the junction sequence differs from germline, possibly due to a read error. The V and J genes are TRBV7-3 and TRBJ2-7; TRBD1 agrees at 9 bases. This CDR3 region has 13 residues. Germline V gene sequence: CDR1 SGHTA, CDR2 FQGTGA. The CDR3 region has the DNA TGTGCCAGCAGCTTGGGACAGGGCTACGAGCAGTGCTTC. Amino acid sequence: CASSLGQGYEQCF.

V is TRBV10-3 and J is TRBJ1-5, with 8 bases identical to TRBD1. Germline V gives CDR1 ENHRY, CDR2 SYGVKD. The CDR3 is 16 amino acids. Germline trimming cut 3 bases from V and 1 base from J; bases unmatched to any gene: 5. DNA for the CDR3: TGTGCCATCAGTGATGGACAGGGTTGGAGCAATCAGCCCCAGCATTTT. As protein: CAISDGQGWSNQPQHF.

Many counts were recorded for this clonotype. The chain links TRBV18 to TRBJ1-2; no reliable D call. Trimming shortened V by 6 bases and J by 2 bases, and 13 bases separated the two germline ends. The CDR3 extends over 14 amino acids. In germline, CDR1 is KGHSH, CDR2 LQKENI. CDR3 DNA: TGTGCCAGCTCTACGGGGTCCGGGAACTATGGCTACACCTTC. This codes for CASSTGSGNYGYTF.

This chain uses TRBV7-2 with TRBJ2-5; the D gene is possibly TRBD2 (6 bases). Trimming stripped 1 base from V and 1 base from J, with 13 bases between. The CDR3 consists of 16 residues. Per the germline V gene, CDR1 is SGHTA and CDR2 is FQGNSA. DNA for the CDR3: TGTGCCAGCAGCTTAGGACATCGCGGGGTCCAAGAGACCCAGTACTTC. It yields the protein CASSLGHRGVQETQYF.

V and J are TRBV4-2 and TRBJ2-6; TRBD1 matches at 8 bases. The CDR3 covers 18 residues. V lost 0 bases, J lost 1 base, and 5 bases stayed unmatched. The germline gives CDR1 LGHNA, CDR2 YNFKEQ. The CDR3 loop is CASSQDRTGSSGANVLTF. In DNA, the CDR3 is TGTGCCAGCAGCCAAGATAGGACAGGGTCTTCTGGGGCCAACGTCCTGACTTTC.

Concerning this clonotype itself: With a much larger clone just one base away, this may be a read error. The chain employs TRBV7-8 and TRBJ2-1, with D perhaps being TRBD1 or TRBD2 (5 bases each). The better agreement between TRBJ2-7 and the DNA end casts doubt on the J call. CDR3 length equals 15 residues. From germline, CDR1 is SGHVS and CDR2 FQNEAQ. The CDR3, as DNA: TGTGCCAGCAGCCGGTGGGGGAGCTCCTACAATGAGCAGTACTTC. The encoded protein is CASSRWGSSYNEQYF.

This rearrangement joins TRBV6-2 or TRBV6-3 to TRBJ2-7; D unresolved. This CDR3 is 12 amino acids long. Germline CDR1 reads MNHEY; CDR2 reads SVGEGT. Trimming shortened V by 2 bases and J by 8 bases, and 10 bases separated the two germline ends. The CDR3: CASSYGWCQQYF. The CDR3 region has the DNA TGTGCCAGCAGTTACGGCTGGTGCCAGCAGTACTTC.

The CDR3 spells CATSLGPAGSYEQYF. The CDR3 DNA follows: TGTGCCACCAGTTTAGGCCCTGCAGGGTCCTACGAGCAGTACTTC. V and J are TRBV15 and TRBJ2-7, with D possibly matching TRBD1 (5 bases). The V and J ends lost 6 bases and 1 base respectively, with 16 bases between them. The V gene's germline CDR1 is LNHNV and CDR2 YYDKDF (reference sequence). The CDR3 is 15 amino acids.

The V call is TRBV28, the J call TRBJ2-3, with a tentative D call TRBD1 (6 bases). The CDR3 spans 12 residues. V was cut by 9 bases and J by 4 bases, with 11 bases left in between. The germline gives CDR1 MDHEN, CDR2 SYDVKM. The CDR3 reads CASKGESDTQYF. DNA for the CDR3: TGTGCCAGTAAGGGGGAGTCAGATACGCAGTATTTT.

This chain connects TRBV7-2 to TRBJ2-5; D is unclear. CDR1 is SGHTA, CDR2 FQGNSA, per germline. V was cut by 4 bases and J by 0 bases, with 15 bases left in between. The CDR3 length is 16 residues. CDR3 protein: CASSYLAAIYQETQYF. CDR3 bases: TGTGCCAGCAGCTATTTGGCAGCCATCTACCAAGAGACCCAGTACTTC.

In nucleotides, the CDR3 is TGTGCCAGCAGCCACGCTCCTTGGGATGGCTACACCTTC. Translation gives CASSHAPWDGYTF. This chain links TRBV14 with TRBJ1-2; D is unresolved. Trimming took off 3 bases at V and 6 bases at J, with 11 bases between the two ends. Germline V CDR1 and CDR2: SGHDN, FVKESK. The CDR3 is 13 residues long.

The CDR3 is CASSEALRRRKETQYF. CDR3 coding DNA: TGTGCCAGCAGTGAAGCACTACGGAGGCGCAAAGAGACCCAGTACTTC. V gene TRBV6-1 combines with J gene TRBJ2-4; the D gene is possibly TRBD2 (5 bases). The J call may be wrong; the DNA end is better matched by TRBJ2-5. CDR3 length: 16 residues. Germline CDR1 is MNHNS and CDR2 is SASEGT.

The chain links TRBV5-5 to TRBJ2-1, with TRBD1 matching 8 bases. The V segment lost 2 bases and the J segment 1 base; nucleotides outside the gene matches: 2. CDR3 size: 15 residues. The germline CDR1 and CDR2 sequences are SGHKS and YYEKEE (reference sequence). The CDR3 DNA reads TGTGCCAGCAGCTTAAGGGACAGGTCCTACAATGAGCAGTTCTTC. It is translated as CASSLRDRSYNEQFF.

The genes are TRBV28 and TRBJ2-7; D perhaps matches TRBD1 (6 bases). The CDR3 runs to 15 residues. Trimming pared 1 base from V and 5 bases from J, leaving 15 bases between. Germline V gives CDR1 MDHEN, CDR2 SYDVKM. This chain's CDR3 is CASSLSGYRVNEQYF. The CDR3 nucleotides are TGTGCCAGCAGTTTATCGGGCTACAGGGTAAACGAGCAGTACTTC.

Points on this clonotype: A much more abundant neighbour one base away suggests this may be a read error. V is TRBV7-2 and J is TRBJ2-7; D possibly corresponds to TRBD2 (5 bases). Germline lookup yields CDR1 SGHTA and CDR2 FQGNSA. The CDR3 is 15 residues long. Trimming took off 0 bases at V and 7 bases at J, with 16 bases between the two ends. The CDR3 sequence: CASSLARGEYNEQYF. Written as DNA, the CDR3 is TGTGCCAGCAGCTTAGCCCGGGGAGAATACAATGAGCAGTACTTC.

The CDR3 sequence: CASRVSLGNQPQHF. In nucleotides, the CDR3 is TGTGCCAGCAGGGTATCGCTTGGCAATCAGCCCCAGCATTTT. The V call is TRBV6-1, the J call TRBJ1-5; no definite D call. In germline, CDR1 is MNHNS, CDR2 SASEGT. The CDR3 is 14 amino acids. The V end was cut by 6 bases, the J end by 2 bases, with 11 bases between.

The chain couples TRBV20-1 to TRBJ2-1, with D hard to call. The germline gives CDR1 DFQATT, CDR2 SNEGSKA (reference sequence). The CDR3 is 12 amino acids. V gave up 2 bases and J gave up 6 bases, with 8 bases separating them. The CDR3 sequence: CSARFQSNEQFF. The CDR3 DNA is TGCAGTGCTAGATTCCAGAGCAATGAGCAGTTCTTC.

The V gene is TRBV7-2, the J gene TRBJ2-1; 13 bases are a match to TRBD2. Germline values: CDR1 SGHTA, CDR2 FQGNSA. The CDR3 totals 15 residues. The junction had 6 bases not matched to a gene; V was cut back by 5 bases and J by 8 bases. For the CDR3, the DNA is TGTGCCAGCAGCCGCACTAGCGGGGGGGTTTATGAGCAGTTCTTC. Protein: CASSRTSGGVYEQFF.

V usage is TRBV13 and J usage is TRBJ1-1, with 9 bases fitting TRBD1. Losses at the gene ends were 5 bases for V and 4 bases for J; bases not matched to a gene: 14. The CDR3 extends over 17 amino acids. From germline, CDR1 is PRHDT and CDR2 FYEKMQ (reference sequence). The CDR3 sequence: CASSGDRAGGGSTEAFF. CDR3 in DNA: TGTGCCAGCAGCGGGGACAGGGCCGGAGGGGGAAGCACTGAAGCTTTCTTT.

The J gene is TRBJ2-2, the V gene TRBV6-7; 8 bases fit TRBD1. TRBV6-7 is known as an ORF, though its function is uncertain. The CDR3 extends over 16 amino acids. With V trimmed by 2 bases and J by 5 bases, 7 bases remained unmatched. CDR3 DNA sequence: TGTGCCAGCAGTTACCCGACAGGGGCGCGGACCGGGGAGCTGTTTTTT. Translated: CASSYPTGARTGELFF.